The 7 T cell receptor beta chains below come from one sample, sequenced in a study of control samples from healthy donors and cancer patients. Profiling relied on immunoSEQ multiplex PCR, and the TCRdb table lists in-frame clones only, not all of them. The table records tens of thousands of clones, about 90% of them present only once. Sequencing was done on a sample of blood. These receptors all come from a woman aged 50 to 60 in good health.

The rearrangement links TRBV27 to TRBJ2-2, with TRBD1 matching 7 bases. The ends lost 7 bases at V and 1 base at J; junction bases unmatched: 3. This CDR3 contains 14 residues. Germline loops: CDR1 MNHEY, CDR2 SMNVEV (reference sequence). CDR3 nucleotides: TGTGCCAGCACTGGGACAGAGAACACCGGGGAGCTGTTTTTT. This encodes CASTGTENTGELFF.

This clone was seen once. This chain uses TRBV5-1 with TRBJ2-1; D may match TRBD1 or TRBD2 (5 bases each). The V gene's germline CDR1 is SGHRS and CDR2 YFSETQ. CDR3 length equals 14 residues. V lost 3 bases to trimming and J lost 7 bases, with 14 bases between them. CDR3: CASSWDPIGNEQFF. CDR3 DNA sequence: TGCGCCAGCAGCTGGGACCCAATAGGAAATGAGCAGTTCTTC.

The chain carries TRBV7-8 and TRBJ2-3; weak D call: TRBD2 (6 bases). V lost 4 bases and J 4 bases, leaving 18 bases between the germline ends. The CDR3 spans 16 residues. Germline values: CDR1 SGHVS, CDR2 FQNEAQ. The CDR3 DNA reads TGTGCCAGCAGCTCACAGCGGGTAGGACGGCCAGATACGCAGTATTTT. Translating gives CASSSQRVGRPDTQYF. The variable domain in full, with the rest retrieved from reference TRBV7-8 and TRBJ2-3, is GAGVSQSPRYKVAKRGQDVALRCDPISGHVSLFWYQQALGQGPEFLTYFQNEAQLDKSGLPSDRFFAERPEGSVSTLKIQRTQQEDSAVYLCASSSQRVGRPDTQYFGPGTRLTVL.

The chain combines TRBV5-1 with TRBJ1-1; D ambiguous. The CDR3 totals 15 residues. V shed 0 bases and J shed 4 bases, with 13 bases lying between them. Looked up from germline, CDR1 is SGHRS and CDR2 is YFSETQ. The CDR3 sequence: CASSLDLGPATEAFF. The DNA for the CDR3 is TGCGCCAGCAGCTTGGACCTAGGACCGGCCACTGAAGCTTTCTTT. The full variable domain, completed using reference TRBV5-1 and TRBJ1-1, is KAGVTQTPRYLIKTRGQQVTLSCSPISGHRSVSWYQQTPGQGLQFLFEYFSETQRNKGNFPGRFSGRQFSNSRSEMNVSTLELGDSALYLCASSLDLGPATEAFFGQGTRLTVV.

The chain has TRBV11-2 and TRBJ2-7; D is unresolved. Germline CDR1 and CDR2: SGHAT and FQNNGV. The V gene lost 1 base and the J gene lost 7 bases, with 14 bases spanning the gap. There are 14 residues in the CDR3. The CDR3 sequence is CASSLVDTFREQYF. The CDR3 region has the DNA TGTGCCAGCAGCTTAGTAGACACGTTTAGGGAGCAGTACTTC.

The rearrangement joins TRBV7-3 to TRBJ2-5; D is unclear. The V gene lost 1 base and the J gene lost 1 base, with 4 bases spanning the gap. The CDR3 is 13 residues long. Germline values: CDR1 SGHTA, CDR2 FQGTGA. The CDR3 here is CASSLIPQETQYF. The CDR3 DNA reads TGTGCCAGCAGCTTAATTCCCCAAGAGACCCAGTACTTC.

The V and J genes are TRBV6-2 or TRBV6-3 and TRBJ2-1; 13 nucleotides match TRBD2. CDR1 is MNHEY and CDR2 is SVGEGT in the germline V gene. With V trimmed by 2 bases and J by 6 bases, 19 bases remained unmatched. This CDR3 spans 21 amino acids. The CDR3 here is CASSYATNWTSGRRRRNEQFF. DNA for the CDR3: TGTGCCAGCAGTTACGCTACTAATTGGACTAGCGGGAGAAGGAGGCGCAATGAGCAGTTCTTC.